This passage covers 21 T cell receptor beta chains from one sample sequenced in a study of response to subunit inactivated influenza vaccine. TCRdb ran MiXCR on the RT-PCR reads and lists one entry per CDR3 protein. The table lists about 520,000 distinct CDR3 sequences, 9.5% to 13% of them singletons. The material was PBMCs from blood, obtained roughly 6 weeks after vaccination. These receptors came from a man between 45 and 60 years old who received an inactivated influenza vaccine.

This clonotype was observed a handful of times. This sequence joins TRBV20-1 and TRBJ2-3, with D unresolved. The germline CDR1 and CDR2 sequences are DFQATT and SNEGSKA (reference sequence). V was shortened by 1 base and J by 2 bases, with 10 bases between the two germline ends. The CDR3 has 14 residues. Here the CDR3 DNA reads TGCAGTGCTAGAGGTCAGCCCAACACAGATACGCAGTATTTT. Translating it yields CSARGQPNTDTQYF.

This clonotype was found many times. The J gene is TRBJ1-2, the V gene TRBV9; no clear D. Germline V lookup: CDR1 SGDLS, CDR2 YYNGEE. The CDR3 runs to 15 residues. Trimming removed 0 bases from V and 2 bases from J, with 11 bases in between. CDR3 DNA sequence: TGTGCCAGCAGCGTAGGGCAACATCCGAACTATGGCTACACCTTC. Its protein product is CASSVGQHPNYGYTF.

In its sample, this clonotype was seen a few times. J is TRBJ1-4 and V is TRBV2; D possibly corresponds to TRBD1 (5 bases). The V gene's germline CDR1 is SNHLY and CDR2 FYNNEI. This CDR3 is built from 12 residues. Trimming cost V 6 bases and J 8 bases, with 10 bases left between them. The CDR3 coding sequence is TGTGCCAGCAGAGGGGACTCGGAAAAACTGTTTTTT. Translating it yields CASRGDSEKLFF.

The chain is built from TRBV11-2 and TRBJ2-1, with D unresolved. Trimming left V 4 bases short and J 9 bases short, with 7 bases between. This CDR3 has 11 amino acids. Germline CDR1 and CDR2: SGHAT and FQNNGV. The CDR3, as DNA: TGTGCCAGCAGCTGGGTGGCTGAGCAGTTCTTC. It yields the protein CASSWVAEQFF.

This clonotype has more than one count but fewer than ten. The J gene is TRBJ2-7, the V gene TRBV20-1; no firm D call. CDR3 size: 11 residues. Trimming pared 8 bases from V and 6 bases from J, leaving 14 bases between. CDR1 DFQATT and CDR2 SNEGSKA come from the germline V gene (reference sequence). The CDR3 nucleotides are TGCAGTCCCGTTCTAGTACCCGAGCAGTACTTC. Translating it yields CSPVLVPEQYF.

This clonotype turned up a few times. The genes are TRBV5-1 and TRBJ2-1; 9 positions match TRBD1. Germline V lookup: CDR1 SGHRS, CDR2 YFSETQ. J gave up 5 bases and V 3 bases, and 6 bases lay outside the gene matches. CDR3 size: 15 residues. CDR3 nucleotide sequence: TGCGCCAGCAGCTCCGGGACAGGGTTCGACAATGAGCAGTTCTTC. Protein sequence: CASSSGTGFDNEQFF.

This chain joins TRBV10-2 and TRBJ1-1; 10 bases agree with TRBD1. The germline CDR1 and CDR2 sequences are WSHSY and SAAADI. This CDR3 region has 14 residues. The trim removed 2 bases at V and 6 bases at J, leaving 3 bases unmatched. For the CDR3, the DNA is TGCGCCAGCAGTGAGGGACAGGGGGTGTCTGAAGCTTTCTTT. Translation: CASSEGQGVSEAFF.

This clonotype was seen a handful of times. CDR3 sequence (DNA): TGTGCCAGCAGTGAAGAGGGTGACAGCAATTCACCCCTCCACTTT. Translated, it gives CASSEEGDSNSPLHF. The chain has TRBV2 and TRBJ1-6, with TRBD1 as a possible D gene (5 bases). The CDR3 has 15 residues. CDR1 is SNHLY and CDR2 is FYNNEI in the germline V gene. The V end lost 1 base, the J end lost 7 bases, and 11 bases lay between the germline ends. Drawing the rest from reference TRBV2 and TRBJ1-6, the complete variable domain is EPEVTQTPSHQVTQMGQEVILRCVPISNHLYFYWYRQILGQKVEFLVSFYNNEISEKSEIFDDQFSVERPDGSNFTLKIRSTKLEDSAMYFCASSEEGDSNSPLHFGNGTRLTVT.

Sample share makes this clonotype medium-sized. This rearrangement joins TRBV29-1 to TRBJ2-7; D assignment may be TRBD1 or TRBD2 (7 bases each). V was trimmed by 3 bases and J by 4 bases, leaving 19 bases between them. This CDR3 has 15 amino acids. Germline lookup yields CDR1 SQVTM and CDR2 ANQGSEA. This CDR3 is CSVESRGGGLYEQYF. DNA of the CDR3: TGCAGCGTTGAGAGCAGGGGGGGCGGTTTGTACGAGCAGTACTTC.

This clonotype was seen many times. The V call is TRBV11-1, the J call TRBJ1-5; tentatively, D is TRBD1 (6 bases). Trimming left V 6 bases short and J 2 bases short, with 23 bases between. CDR1 SGHAT and CDR2 FQDESV come from the germline V gene (reference sequence). The CDR3 is made up of 18 amino acids. This CDR3 is CASSPSLLQGWGNQPQHF. CDR3 DNA: TGTGCCAGCAGTCCATCCCTGTTACAGGGTTGGGGCAATCAGCCCCAGCATTTT.

This clonotype was counted a few times. The chain carries TRBV7-2 and TRBJ2-7; D call uncertain. This CDR3 region has 15 residues. The V and J ends lost 1 base and 0 bases respectively, with 10 bases between them. Germline V gene data show CDR1 as SGHTA and CDR2 as FQGNSA. CDR3 DNA: TGTGCCAGCAGCTTAGGAGGCTCTCTCTCCTACGAGCAGTACTTC. Amino acid sequence: CASSLGGSLSYEQYF.

This clonotype has more than one count but fewer than ten. The chain recombines TRBV6-1 with TRBJ1-4; D possibly corresponds to TRBD1 (6 bases). The CDR3 has 14 amino acids. With 8 bases removed from V and 7 bases from J, the gap between germline ends came to 17 bases. Germline-derived CDR1 and CDR2 are MNHNS and SASEGT. CDR3 region: CASLTGQSPEKLFF. The CDR3, as DNA: TGTGCCAGCTTAACTGGACAGTCCCCTGAAAAACTGTTTTTT.

In its sample, this clonotype was seen many times. The V and J genes are TRBV4-1 and TRBJ1-4, with TRBD1 as a possible D gene (5 bases). The CDR3 consists of 17 residues. The ends were cut back, 0 bases at V and 7 bases at J, with 18 bases in the middle. CDR1 and CDR2 (germline): MGHRA, YSYEKL. The CDR3 protein is CASSQDHRTLRSEKLFF. CDR3 sequence (DNA): TGCGCCAGCAGCCAAGATCATCGGACACTCAGGAGTGAAAAACTGTTTTTT.

This clonotype came up many times. J is TRBJ2-3 and V is TRBV5-1; no firm D call. V was clipped by 4 bases and J by 1 base, with 16 bases between them. In germline, CDR1 is SGHRS, CDR2 YFSETQ. This CDR3 is built from 16 residues. The CDR3 region has the DNA TGCGCCAGCAGCATTACAGCCCTAGGTGGCACAGATACGCAGTATTTT. Protein product: CASSITALGGTDTQYF.

The V and J genes are TRBV12-3 or TRBV12-4 and TRBJ2-1, with D perhaps TRBD2 (6 bases). V gave up 8 bases and J gave up 3 bases, with 11 bases separating them. The CDR3 loop spans 13 amino acids. The CDR3 sequence: CASSGAVYNEQFF. CDR3 DNA sequence: TGTGCCAGCTCGGGAGCAGTCTACAATGAGCAGTTCTTC.

CDR3 sequence (DNA): TGTGCCATCAGTGAAATAGCGGGAGCAGATACGCAGTATTTT. Its protein product is CAISEIAGADTQYF. This chain links TRBV10-3 with TRBJ2-3, with 9 bases matching TRBD2. The CDR3 covers 14 residues. V was pared by 3 bases and J by 4 bases, with 2 bases of the junction left unmatched. CDR1 and CDR2 (germline): ENHRY, SYGVKD.

V usage is TRBV29-1 and J usage is TRBJ1-4, with D perhaps matching TRBD1 (6 bases). Germline V gene data show CDR1 as SQVTM and CDR2 as ANQGSEA. V was clipped by 6 bases and J by 7 bases, with 12 bases between them. The CDR3 totals 12 residues. The DNA for the CDR3 is TGCAGCGTCTTAGGGGGGGGTGAAAAACTGTTTTTT. This sequence encodes CSVLGGGEKLFF.

This clonotype occurred a few times. This chain connects TRBV6-5 to TRBJ2-3; TRBD2 matches 7 bases. CDR1 and CDR2 from the germline V gene are MNHEY and SVGAGI. V lost 0 bases, J lost 0 bases, and 3 bases stayed unmatched. The CDR3 totals 16 residues. This chain's CDR3 is CASSYSPRESTDTQYF. CDR3 nucleotides: TGTGCCAGCAGTTACTCCCCGCGGGAGAGCACAGATACGCAGTATTTT.

The V and J genes are TRBV4-1 and TRBJ2-7; 14 bases match TRBD2. Germline-derived CDR1 and CDR2 are MGHRA and YSYEKL. The CDR3 covers 21 residues. V shed 0 bases and J 4 bases; nucleotides not matched to a gene: 17. For the CDR3, the DNA is TGCGCCAGCAGCCAAGATAGGGGGGGACTAGCGGGGGCCGGAGGATGGTACGAGCAGTACTTC. Its protein is CASSQDRGGLAGAGGWYEQYF.

The chain has TRBV24-1 and TRBJ2-1, with D possibly matching TRBD2 (6 bases). CDR1 KGHDR and CDR2 SFDVKD come from the germline V gene. V dropped 2 bases and J dropped 0 bases, with 13 bases sitting between them. The CDR3 contains 17 residues. The CDR3 here is CATSDSGGKGSYNEQFF. CDR3 bases: TGTGCCACCAGTGATTCCGGGGGAAAGGGCTCCTACAATGAGCAGTTCTTC.

The chain recombines TRBV16 with TRBJ2-7; D is unresolved. Germline CDR1 and CDR2: KGHSY and FQNENV. There are 17 residues in the CDR3. V lost 4 bases to trimming and J lost 0 bases, with 19 bases between them. CDR3 sequence: CASSLQIPLDFSYEQYF. The CDR3 DNA sequence: TGTGCCAGCAGCCTCCAAATCCCCCTCGACTTCTCCTACGAGCAGTACTTC.